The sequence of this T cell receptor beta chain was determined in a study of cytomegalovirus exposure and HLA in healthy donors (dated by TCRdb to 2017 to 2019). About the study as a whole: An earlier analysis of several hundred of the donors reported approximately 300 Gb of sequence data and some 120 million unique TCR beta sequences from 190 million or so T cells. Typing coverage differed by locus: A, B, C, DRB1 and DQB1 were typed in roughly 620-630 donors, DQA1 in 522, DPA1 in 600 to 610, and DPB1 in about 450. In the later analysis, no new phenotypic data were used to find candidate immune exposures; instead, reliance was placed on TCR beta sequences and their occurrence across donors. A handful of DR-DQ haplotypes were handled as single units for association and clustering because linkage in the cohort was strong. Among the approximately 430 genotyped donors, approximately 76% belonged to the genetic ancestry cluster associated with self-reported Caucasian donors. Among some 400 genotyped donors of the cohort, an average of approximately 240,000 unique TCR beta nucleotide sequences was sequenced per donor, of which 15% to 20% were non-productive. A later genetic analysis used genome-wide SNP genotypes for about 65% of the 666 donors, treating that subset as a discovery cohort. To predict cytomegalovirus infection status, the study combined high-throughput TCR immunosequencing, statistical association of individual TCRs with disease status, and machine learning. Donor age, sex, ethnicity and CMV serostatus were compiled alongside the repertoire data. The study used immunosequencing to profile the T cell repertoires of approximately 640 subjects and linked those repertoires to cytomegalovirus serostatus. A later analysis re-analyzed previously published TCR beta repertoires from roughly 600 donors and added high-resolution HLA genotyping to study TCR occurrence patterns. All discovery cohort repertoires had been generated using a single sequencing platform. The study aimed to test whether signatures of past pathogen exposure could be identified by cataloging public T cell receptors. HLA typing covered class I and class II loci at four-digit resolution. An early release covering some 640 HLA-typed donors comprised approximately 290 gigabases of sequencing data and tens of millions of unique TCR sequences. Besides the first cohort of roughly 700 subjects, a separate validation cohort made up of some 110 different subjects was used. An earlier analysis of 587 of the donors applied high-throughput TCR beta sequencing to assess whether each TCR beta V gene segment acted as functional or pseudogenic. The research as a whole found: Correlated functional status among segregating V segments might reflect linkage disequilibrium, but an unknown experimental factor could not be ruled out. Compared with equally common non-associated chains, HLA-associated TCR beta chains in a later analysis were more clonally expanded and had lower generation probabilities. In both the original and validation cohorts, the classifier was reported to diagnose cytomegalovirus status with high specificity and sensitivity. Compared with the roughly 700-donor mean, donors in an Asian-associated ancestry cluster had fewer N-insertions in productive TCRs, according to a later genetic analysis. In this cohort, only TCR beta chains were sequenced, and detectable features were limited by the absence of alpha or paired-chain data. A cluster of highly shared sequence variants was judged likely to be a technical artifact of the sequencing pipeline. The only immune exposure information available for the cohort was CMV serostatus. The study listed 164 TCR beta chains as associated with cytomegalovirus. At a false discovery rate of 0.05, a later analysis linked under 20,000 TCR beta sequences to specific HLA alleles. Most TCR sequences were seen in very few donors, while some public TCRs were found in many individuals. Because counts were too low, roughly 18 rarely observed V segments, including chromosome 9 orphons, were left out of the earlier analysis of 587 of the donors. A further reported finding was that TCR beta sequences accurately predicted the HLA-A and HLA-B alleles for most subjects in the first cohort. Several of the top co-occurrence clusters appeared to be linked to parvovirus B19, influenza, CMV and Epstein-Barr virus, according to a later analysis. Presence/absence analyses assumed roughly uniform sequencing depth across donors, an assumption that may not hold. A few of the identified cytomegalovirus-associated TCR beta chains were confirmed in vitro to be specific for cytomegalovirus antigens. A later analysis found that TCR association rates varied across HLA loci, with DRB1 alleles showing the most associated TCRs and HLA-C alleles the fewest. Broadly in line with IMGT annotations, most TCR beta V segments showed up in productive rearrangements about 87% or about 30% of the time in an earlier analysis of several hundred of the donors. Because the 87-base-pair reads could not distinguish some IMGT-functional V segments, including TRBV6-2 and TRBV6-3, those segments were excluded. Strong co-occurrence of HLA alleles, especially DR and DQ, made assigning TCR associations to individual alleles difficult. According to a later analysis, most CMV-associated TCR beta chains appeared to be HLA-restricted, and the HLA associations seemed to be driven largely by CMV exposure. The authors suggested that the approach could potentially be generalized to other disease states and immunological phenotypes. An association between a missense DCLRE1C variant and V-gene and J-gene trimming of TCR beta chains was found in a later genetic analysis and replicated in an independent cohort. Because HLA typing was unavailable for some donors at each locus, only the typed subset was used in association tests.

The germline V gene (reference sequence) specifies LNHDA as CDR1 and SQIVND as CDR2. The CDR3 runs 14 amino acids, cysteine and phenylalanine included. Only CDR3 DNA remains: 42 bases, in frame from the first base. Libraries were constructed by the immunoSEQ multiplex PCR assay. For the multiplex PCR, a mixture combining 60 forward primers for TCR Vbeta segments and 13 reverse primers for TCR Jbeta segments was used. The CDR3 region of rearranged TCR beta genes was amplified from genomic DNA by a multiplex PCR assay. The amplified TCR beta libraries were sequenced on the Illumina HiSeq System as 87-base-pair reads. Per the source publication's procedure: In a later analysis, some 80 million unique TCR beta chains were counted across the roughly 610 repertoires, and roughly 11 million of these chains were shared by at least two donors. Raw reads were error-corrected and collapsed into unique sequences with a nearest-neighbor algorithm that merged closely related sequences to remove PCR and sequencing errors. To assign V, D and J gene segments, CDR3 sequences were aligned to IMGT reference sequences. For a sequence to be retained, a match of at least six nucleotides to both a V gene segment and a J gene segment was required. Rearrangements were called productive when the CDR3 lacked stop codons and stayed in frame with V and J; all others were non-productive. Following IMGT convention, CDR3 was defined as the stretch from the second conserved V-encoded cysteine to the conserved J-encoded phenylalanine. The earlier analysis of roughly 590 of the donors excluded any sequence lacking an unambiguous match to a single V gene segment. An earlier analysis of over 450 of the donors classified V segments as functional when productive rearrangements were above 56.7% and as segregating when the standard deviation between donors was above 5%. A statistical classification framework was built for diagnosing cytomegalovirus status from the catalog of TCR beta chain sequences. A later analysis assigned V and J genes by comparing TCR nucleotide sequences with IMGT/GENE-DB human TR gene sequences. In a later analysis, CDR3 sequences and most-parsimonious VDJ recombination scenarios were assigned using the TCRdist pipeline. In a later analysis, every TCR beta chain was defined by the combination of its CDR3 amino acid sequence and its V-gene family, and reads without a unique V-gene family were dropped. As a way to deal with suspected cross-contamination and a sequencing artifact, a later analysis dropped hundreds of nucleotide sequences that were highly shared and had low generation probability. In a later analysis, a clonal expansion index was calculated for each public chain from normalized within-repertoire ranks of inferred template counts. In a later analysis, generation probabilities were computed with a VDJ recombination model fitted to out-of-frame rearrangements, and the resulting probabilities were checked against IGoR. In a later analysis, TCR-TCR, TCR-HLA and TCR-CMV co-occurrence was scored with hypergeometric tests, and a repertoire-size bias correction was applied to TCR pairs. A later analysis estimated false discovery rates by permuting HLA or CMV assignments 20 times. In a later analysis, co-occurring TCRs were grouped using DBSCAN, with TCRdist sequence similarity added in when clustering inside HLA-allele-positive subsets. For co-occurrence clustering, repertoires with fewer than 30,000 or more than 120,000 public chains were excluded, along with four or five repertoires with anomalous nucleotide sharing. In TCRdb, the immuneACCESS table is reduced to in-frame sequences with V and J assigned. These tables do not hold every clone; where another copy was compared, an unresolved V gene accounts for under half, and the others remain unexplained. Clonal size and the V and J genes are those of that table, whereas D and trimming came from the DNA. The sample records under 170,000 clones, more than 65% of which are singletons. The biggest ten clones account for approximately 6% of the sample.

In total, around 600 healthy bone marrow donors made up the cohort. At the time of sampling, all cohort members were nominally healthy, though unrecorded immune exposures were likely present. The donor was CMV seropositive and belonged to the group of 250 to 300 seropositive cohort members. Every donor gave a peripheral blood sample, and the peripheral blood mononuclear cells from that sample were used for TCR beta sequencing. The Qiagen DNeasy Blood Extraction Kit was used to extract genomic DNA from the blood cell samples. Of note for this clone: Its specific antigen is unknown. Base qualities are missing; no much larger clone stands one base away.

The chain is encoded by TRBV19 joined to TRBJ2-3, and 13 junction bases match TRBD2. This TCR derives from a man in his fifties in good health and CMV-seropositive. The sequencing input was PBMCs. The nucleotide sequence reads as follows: TGTGTACTAGCGGGAGGGCCGGCCCCAGATACGCAGTATTTT. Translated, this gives CVLAGGPAPDTQYF.